This T cell receptor beta chain was sequenced in a study of radiotherapy plus CTLA-4 blockade in lung cancer. General study findings and limits: Blood TCR clones of tumor origin expanded after radiotherapy plus ipilimumab.

A word on this clone: The antigen is undetermined.

Libraries were prepared by immunoSEQ multiplex PCR; TCRdb keeps only in-frame clonotypes and omits some of them. The sample includes more than 30,000 clones, 60% to 75% of them seen just once. Germline V CDR1 and CDR2: WNHNN, SYGVQD (reference sequence). The V gene lost 9 bases and the J gene lost 5 bases, with 11 bases spanning the gap. This CDR3 is built from 12 residues. This sequence originates from a human donor with non-small cell lung cancer who had stable disease on radiotherapy plus ipilimumab. This rearrangement joins TRBV10-1 to TRBJ2-4; no clear D. Sequenced here: peripheral blood, sampled from a patient treated with radiotherapy plus ipilimumab. CDR3 coding DNA: TGCGCCAGGCCCCAGAAGGAAAACATTCAGTACTTC. Residues: CARPQKENIQYF.